One and the same sample provided the 32 T cell receptor beta chains below, sequenced in a study of OX40 agonist ivuxolimab in advanced cancers. The library relied on the immunoSEQ multiplex PCR assay. This immuneACCESS table, as held by TCRdb, lists in-frame sequences with V and J called but not all clones. Of the missing ones, under half trace to an unresolved V gene in checked studies; the others have no known cause. In this sample the table shows about 73,000 clones, around 90% of which occur a single time. Together, the top ten hold more than 0.45% of the sample. The specimen comprised CD4+ or CD8+ T cells sorted from blood, sampled in a trial of the OX40 agonist ivuxolimab. All receptors derive from an adult with an advanced solid tumor such as melanoma, head and neck, liver or kidney cancer.

The chain has TRBV5-4 and TRBJ2-5; 10 bases agree with TRBD2. CDR1 and CDR2 from the germline V gene are SGHNT and YYREEE (reference sequence). The CDR3 totals 15 residues. The ends lost 2 bases at V and 4 bases at J; junction bases unmatched: 5. CDR3 sequence (DNA): TGTGCCAGCAGCTTACTAGCGGGGTCAGGAGAGACCCAGTACTTC. Translating it yields CASSLLAGSGETQYF. The whole variable domain, filled in from reference TRBV5-4 and TRBJ2-5, reads ETGVTQSPTHLIKTRGQQVTLRCSSQSGHNTVSWYQQALGQGPQFIFQYYREEENGRGNFPPRFSGLQFPNYSSELNVNALELDDSALYLCASSLLAGSGETQYFGPGTRLLVL.

The chain is built from TRBV19 and TRBJ1-2; TRBD1 might be the D (6 bases). This CDR3 is 14 amino acids long. The germline CDR1 and CDR2 sequences are LNHDA and SQIVND (reference sequence). Trimming left V 1 base short and J 2 bases short, with 8 bases between. The CDR3 coding sequence is TGTGCCAGTAGTATAGGGGGGCCCAACTATGGCTACACCTTC. Amino acid sequence: CASSIGGPNYGYTF. Full variable domain (missing parts from reference TRBV19 and TRBJ1-2): DGGITQSPKYLFRKEGQNVTLSCEQNLNHDAMYWYRQDPGQGLRLIYYSQIVNDFQKGDIAEGYSVSREKKESFPLTVTSAQKNPTAFYLCASSIGGPNYGYTFGSGTRLTVV.

The chain has TRBV28 and TRBJ2-7; D is perhaps TRBD1 (6 bases). This CDR3 has 13 amino acids. Germline CDR1 MDHEN, CDR2 SYDVKM. Trimming stripped 8 bases from V and 10 bases from J, with 21 bases between. The CDR3 DNA follows: TGTGCCAGCTGGAGCCGGACAGTCCGCGTCCAGTACTTC. It yields the protein CASWSRTVRVQYF.

This clone appeared once. The rearrangement links TRBV5-4 to TRBJ2-7; TRBD1 is a possible D gene (5 bases). The CDR3 is 14 residues long. In germline, CDR1 is SGHNT, CDR2 YYREEE (reference sequence). V lost 4 bases, J lost 2 bases, and 13 bases lay in between. CDR3 DNA sequence: TGTGCCAGCAGCATTAGGGGCGCGCCCTACGAGCAGTACTTC. Translating gives CASSIRGAPYEQYF.

This chain links TRBV29-1 with TRBJ2-7; 8 positions match TRBD1. The trim removed 6 bases at V and 10 bases at J, leaving 11 bases unmatched. The CDR3 spans 12 residues. CDR1 and CDR2 from the germline V gene are SQVTM and ANQGSEA. CDR3 amino acids: CSVKRTGPEQYF. Here the CDR3 DNA reads TGCAGCGTCAAAAGGACAGGGCCGGAACAGTACTTC.

This clone is labeled as medium-sized (0.01 to 0.1%). This sequence joins TRBV4-1 and TRBJ1-2; no firm D call. The CDR3 is 12 residues long. Germline V gene sequence: CDR1 MGHRA, CDR2 YSYEKL. Trimming took off 0 bases at V and 8 bases at J, with 7 bases between the two ends. CDR3 region: CASSQDGEGYTF. CDR3 in DNA: TGCGCCAGCAGCCAAGACGGGGAGGGCTACACCTTC.

The rearrangement joins TRBV7-9 to TRBJ1-4, with D maybe TRBD1 (5 bases). The CDR3 totals 16 residues. The germline V gene has CDR1 SEHNR and CDR2 FQNEAQ (reference sequence). The V end was cut by 4 bases, the J end by 8 bases, with 20 bases between. CDR3 in amino acids: CASSSQESRVGEKLFF. The CDR3 nucleotides read TGTGCCAGCAGCTCACAGGAATCCAGGGTGGGCGAAAAACTGTTTTTT.

This clone showed up just once. This chain connects TRBV27 to TRBJ2-4; D might be TRBD1 or TRBD2, each matching 5 bases. Germline CDR1 reads MNHEY; CDR2 reads SMNVEV (reference sequence). The CDR3 sequence is 13 residues long. V was shortened by 8 bases and J by 7 bases, with 15 bases between the two germline ends. The CDR3 region is CASFRGQVNIQYF. The CDR3 DNA is TGTGCCAGCTTTCGGGGCCAGGTCAACATTCAGTACTTC.

The gene calls are TRBV18 and TRBJ2-5; 9 bases map to TRBD1. Germline trimming cut 4 bases from V and 4 bases from J; bases unmatched to any gene: 4. The CDR3 length is 14 residues. CDR1 and CDR2 (germline): KGHSH, LQKENI. The CDR3 nucleotides are TGTGCCAGCTCACAAGGGACAGGGAGAGAGACCCAGTACTTC. Amino acids: CASSQGTGRETQYF.

This clone showed up just once. This sequence joins TRBV19 and TRBJ1-1; 7 nucleotides align to TRBD1. J was trimmed by 2 bases and V by 5 bases; bases with no gene match: 14. Germline V gene data show CDR1 as LNHDA and CDR2 as SQIVND (reference sequence). The CDR3 is 17 amino acids. The CDR3 sequence is CASSPPLEGQLNTEAFF. In DNA, the CDR3 is TGTGCCAGTAGTCCCCCCTTGGAGGGACAGTTAAACACTGAAGCTTTCTTT.

CDR3 amino acids: CASSPWDGTTDTQYF. The CDR3 DNA follows: TGTGCCAGCAGTCCTTGGGACGGCACCACAGATACGCAGTATTTT. The gene calls are TRBV27 and TRBJ2-3; tentatively, D is TRBD1 or TRBD2 (5 bases each). Germline CDR1 MNHEY, CDR2 SMNVEV (reference sequence). Trimming took off 5 bases at V and 2 bases at J, with 14 bases between the two ends. The CDR3 consists of 15 residues.

V usage is TRBV11-2 and J usage is TRBJ2-1; the D is unclear. Germline loops: CDR1 SGHAT, CDR2 FQNNGV. With 5 bases removed from V and 9 bases from J, the gap between germline ends came to 17 bases. The CDR3 sequence is 14 residues long. This CDR3 is CASSPVSSWAEQFF. The CDR3 DNA is TGTGCCAGCAGCCCCGTGTCATCGTGGGCTGAGCAGTTCTTC.

The CDR3 DNA follows: TGTGCCATCAGCGGGACTAGCTACGAGCAGTACTTC. This codes for CAISGTSYEQYF. This chain joins TRBV10-3 and TRBJ2-7; TRBD2 matches at 8 bases. After removal of 6 bases from V and 3 bases from J, the junction contained 1 base not matched to a gene. In germline, CDR1 is ENHRY, CDR2 SYGVKD. CDR3 length equals 12 residues.

The genes are TRBV11-2 and TRBJ1-1; D gene ambiguous. Germline assignment: CDR1 SGHAT and CDR2 FQNNGV. CDR3 length: 13 amino acids. Deletions cut 6 bases from V and 5 bases from J, with 13 bases between. The CDR3 nucleotides read TGTGCCAGCAGTCCCCCTGGGAGAACTGAAGCTTTCTTT. As protein: CASSPPGRTEAFF.

The gene calls are TRBV10-3 and TRBJ2-7; 8 positions match TRBD1. CDR1 and CDR2 from the germline V gene are ENHRY and SYGVKD. The V gene end was trimmed by 8 bases and the J gene end by 6 bases; junction bases not matched to a gene: 9. The CDR3 is made up of 13 amino acids. The CDR3 sequence is CAIRGQGMGEQYF. The CDR3 DNA reads as TGTGCCATCCGAGGACAGGGTATGGGCGAGCAGTACTTC.

The CDR3 loop is CATSRAQFNRHEQFF. The CDR3 nucleotides are TGTGCCACCAGCAGAGCCCAGTTTAACAGGCATGAGCAGTTCTTC. V is TRBV15 and J is TRBJ2-1; possibly TRBD1 for D (5 bases). Germline V CDR1 and CDR2: LNHNV, YYDKDF (reference sequence). With 1 base removed from V and 8 bases from J, the gap between germline ends came to 15 bases. This CDR3 has 15 residues.

CDR3 loop: CASSFRGGFGYEQYF. Here the CDR3 DNA reads TGTGCCAGCAGCTTTAGGGGAGGTTTTGGGTACGAGCAGTACTTC. This sequence joins TRBV7-9 and TRBJ2-7, with TRBD2 as a possible D gene (6 bases). Germline V gene data show CDR1 as SEHNR and CDR2 as FQNEAQ (reference sequence). V lost 3 bases and J lost 4, with 16 bases in between. The CDR3 sequence is 15 residues long.

This chain joins TRBV7-2 and TRBJ2-5; D is possibly TRBD1 (5 bases). The CDR3 loop spans 14 amino acids. Looked up from germline, CDR1 is SGHTA and CDR2 is FQGNSA. V was pared by 3 bases and J by 1 base, with 9 bases between. The DNA for the CDR3 is TGTGCCAGCAGCTTTGCAGGGCCCCAAGAGACCCAGTACTTC. Protein sequence: CASSFAGPQETQYF.

The gene calls are TRBV4-3 and TRBJ2-3; 13 nucleotides align to TRBD2. This CDR3 is built from 16 residues. Germline V gives CDR1 LGHNA, CDR2 YSLEER. The V segment lost 1 base and the J segment 6 bases; nucleotides outside the gene matches: 4. CDR3 DNA: TGCGCCAGCAGCCAAGGGGGACTAGCGGGAACGGATACGCAGTATTTT. Translating gives CASSQGGLAGTDTQYF.

The J gene is TRBJ2-7, the V gene TRBV19; D assignment may be TRBD1 or TRBD2 (5 bases each). Germline assignment: CDR1 LNHDA and CDR2 SQIVND (reference sequence). The V end was cut by 3 bases, the J end by 6 bases, with 15 bases between. This CDR3 region has 14 residues. The DNA for the CDR3 is TGTGCCAGTAGTATTTTCCGGGACGTCGGCGAGCAGTACTTC. The encoded protein is CASSIFRDVGEQYF.

The chain uses TRBV7-2 and TRBJ2-1; D ambiguous. The germline V gene has CDR1 SGHTA and CDR2 FQGNSA. This CDR3 region has 15 residues. V lost 2 bases and J lost 0, with 8 bases in between. CDR3 amino acids: CASSLRFGSYNEQFF. CDR3 sequence (DNA): TGTGCCAGCAGCTTACGGTTTGGCTCCTACAATGAGCAGTTCTTC. The full variable domain, with the rest looked up from reference TRBV7-2 and TRBJ2-1, is GAGVSQSPSNKVTEKGKDVELRCDPISGHTALYWYRQSLGQGLEFLIYFQGNSAPDKSGLPSDRFSAERTGGSVSTLTIQRTQQEDSAVYLCASSLRFGSYNEQFFGPGTRLTVL.

The table lists this clone with a count of one. The genes are TRBV21-1 and TRBJ2-7. TRBV21-1 is a recognized pseudogene. This CDR3 comprises 14 residues. In DNA form, the CDR3 reads TGTGCCAGCGGGTTCATGGGGGACCCCACCCAGCAGTACTTC. Amino acid sequence: CASGFMGDPTQQYF.

The chain is built from TRBV9 and TRBJ2-2; 9 nucleotides line up with TRBD1. Per germline, CDR1 SGDLS and CDR2 YYNGEE. V lost 4 bases, J lost 6 bases, and 7 bases stayed unmatched. The CDR3 consists of 15 residues. CDR3 in DNA: TGTGCCAGCAGCTTAACAGGGGGCGAGTCCGGGGAGCTGTTTTTT. This codes for CASSLTGGESGELFF.

The gene calls are TRBV6-1 and TRBJ1-1; a weak D match, TRBD1 (6 bases). Germline CDR1 is MNHNS and CDR2 is SASEGT. V lost 6 bases to trimming and J lost 2 bases, with 10 bases between them. CDR3 length: 13 amino acids. CDR3 nucleotides: TGTGCCAGCAGCCCGGGGGCTAACACTGAAGCTTTCTTT. Amino acid sequence: CASSPGANTEAFF.

The genes are TRBV20-1 and TRBJ1-1, with a tentative D call TRBD1 (5 bases). The CDR3 extends over 11 amino acids. Trimming took 1 base from V and 7 from J, leaving 7 bases between them. The germline CDR1 and CDR2 sequences are DFQATT and SNEGSKA (reference sequence). CDR3 amino acids: CSARATVEAFF. CDR3 in DNA: TGCAGTGCTAGAGCGACAGTTGAAGCTTTCTTT.

This clone was seen a few times. V usage is TRBV6-5 and J usage is TRBJ2-7; possibly TRBD1 for D (6 bases). The CDR3 is 15 residues long. Trimming left V 6 bases short and J 0 bases short, with 15 bases between. CDR1 MNHEY and CDR2 SVGAGI come from the germline V gene. For the CDR3, the DNA is TGTGCCAGCAGGACACCCCAGGGGAGCTCCTACGAGCAGTACTTC. As protein: CASRTPQGSSYEQYF.

This chain connects TRBV2 to TRBJ2-3; D is uncertain. V gave up 7 bases and J gave up 1 base, with 12 bases separating them. The CDR3 is 14 residues long. The germline V gene has CDR1 SNHLY and CDR2 FYNNEI. CDR3 protein: CASTMQAGTDTQYF. DNA of the CDR3: TGTGCCAGCACTATGCAGGCGGGCACAGATACGCAGTATTTT. The complete variable domain, with remaining parts taken from reference TRBV2 and TRBJ2-3, reads EPEVTQTPSHQVTQMGQEVILRCVPISNHLYFYWYRQILGQKVEFLVSFYNNEISEKSEIFDDQFSVERPDGSNFTLKIRSTKLEDSAMYFCASTMQAGTDTQYFGPGTRLTVL.

The chain combines TRBV18 with TRBJ1-1; D not resolved. Germline values: CDR1 KGHSH, CDR2 LQKENI. The V end lost 2 bases, the J end lost 0 bases, and 10 bases lay between the germline ends. The CDR3 spans 15 residues. In DNA, the CDR3 is TGTGCCAGCTCACCATCCGGGCCTATGAACACTGAAGCTTTCTTT. Protein sequence: CASSPSGPMNTEAFF. The whole variable domain, remainder taken from reference TRBV18 and TRBJ1-1, is NAGVMQNPRHLVRRRGQEARLRCSPMKGHSHVYWYRQLPEEGLKFMVYLQKENIIDESGMPKERFSAEFPKEGPSILRIQQVVRGDSAAYFCASSPSGPMNTEAFFGQGTRLTVV.

The chain employs TRBV29-1 and TRBJ2-1, with D possibly being TRBD2 (7 bases). Looked up from germline, CDR1 is SQVTM and CDR2 is ANQGSEA. V lost 0 bases and J lost 2, with 17 bases in between. This CDR3 has 17 amino acids. The CDR3 nucleotides are TGCAGCGTTGAAGACCCGGGGGCTAGCGGAACCTACAATGAGCAGTTCTTC. Encoded protein: CSVEDPGASGTYNEQFF.

CDR3 loop: CASSQGGTLDRPQHF. CDR3 in DNA: TGTGCCAGCAGCCAGGGCGGGACACTGGATCGACCCCAGCATTTT. This chain joins TRBV28 and TRBJ1-5; possibly TRBD1 for D (6 bases). Per germline, CDR1 MDHEN and CDR2 SYDVKM. CDR3 length: 15 residues. V gave up 6 bases and J gave up 10 bases, with 22 bases separating them.

The chain carries TRBV5-1 and TRBJ2-5; 8 bases map to TRBD2. Germline trimming cut 4 bases from V and 2 bases from J; bases unmatched to any gene: 7. The germline V gene encodes CDR1 SGHRS and CDR2 YFSETQ. The CDR3 spans 15 residues. The CDR3 DNA reads as TGCGCCAGCAGCCCCCTAACTAGCGGACAAGAGACCCAGTACTTC. As protein: CASSPLTSGQETQYF.

The CDR3 DNA reads TGCGCCAGCAGATACAGGGGGCCCTACGAGCAGTACTTC. It encodes CASRYRGPYEQYF. The genes are TRBV23-1 and TRBJ2-7; 9 nucleotides line up with TRBD1. TRBV23-1 is known as an ORF, though its function is uncertain. Trimming took 6 bases from V and 2 from J; bases not matched to a gene: 2. The CDR3 length is 13 residues.